Below are 6 T cell receptor beta chains sequenced from a single sample in a study of blood T cell repertoires in COVID-19. Sequencing used immunoSEQ multiplex PCR; TCRdb keeps in-frame clones, though not all of them. Altogether tens of thousands of clones are present, roughly 90% being singletons, with the ten largest covering over 20%. The source material was peripheral blood. All receptors derive from a woman between 45 and 65 years old with active or convalescent COVID-19.

The V call is TRBV7-9, the J call TRBJ1-1; D is possibly TRBD1 (5 bases). Trimming left V 4 bases short and J 0 bases short, with 21 bases between. The germline V gene has CDR1 SEHNR and CDR2 FQNEAQ (reference sequence). The CDR3 runs 18 residues. The CDR3 DNA sequence: TGTGCCAGCAGCTACACCAGGGTCGATTCTGTTATGAACACTGAAGCTTTCTTT. Translated: CASSYTRVDSVMNTEAFF.

Of note for this clone: A read error may produce the germline difference seen at one junction end. The V and J genes are TRBV11-2 and TRBJ2-1; 11 positions match TRBD1. Looked up from germline, CDR1 is SGHAT and CDR2 is FQNNGV. This CDR3 has 18 residues. The CDR3 DNA sequence: TGTGCCAGCTGCTTAGGGTCCGGGACAGGGGGCTCCTACAATGAGCAGTTCTTC. Translation gives CASCLGSGTGGSYNEQFF.

The V and J genes are TRBV13 and TRBJ2-3; possible D gene TRBD1, 6 bases. Germline CDR1 and CDR2: PRHDT and FYEKMQ (reference sequence). The CDR3 has 15 amino acids. V lost 3 bases to trimming and J lost 0 bases, with 10 bases between them. CDR3 in amino acids: CASSFRDTSTDTQYF. The CDR3 nucleotides read TGTGCCAGCAGCTTCCGGGACACTAGCACAGATACGCAGTATTTT.

V gene TRBV6-1 combines with J gene TRBJ2-1, with 10 nucleotides matching TRBD1. The V gene end was trimmed by 2 bases and the J gene end by 8 bases; junction bases not matched to a gene: 9. CDR1 is MNHNS and CDR2 is SASEGT in the germline V gene. The CDR3 covers 16 residues. The CDR3 loop is CASSEPLEGTGDEQFF. The DNA for the CDR3 is TGTGCCAGCAGTGAACCTCTAGAAGGGACAGGGGATGAGCAGTTCTTC.

The chain links TRBV9 to TRBJ2-1; 7 bases align to TRBD2. With V trimmed by 0 bases and J by 4 bases, 4 bases remained unmatched. The CDR3 length is 15 residues. Germline V gene data show CDR1 as SGDLS and CDR2 as YYNGEE. CDR3 nucleotides: TGTGCCAGCAGCGTAGGGCTAGCGGAATACAATGAGCAGTTCTTC. Protein product: CASSVGLAEYNEQFF. Filled out from reference TRBV9 and TRBJ2-1, the complete variable domain reads DSGVTQTPKHLITATGQRVTLRCSPRSGDLSVYWYQQSLDQGLQFLIQYYNGEERAKGNILERFSAQQFPDLHSELNLSSLELGDSALYFCASSVGLAEYNEQFFGPGTRLTVL.

V is TRBV5-5 and J is TRBJ2-7, with a possible D match to TRBD2 (5 bases). V dropped 6 bases and J dropped 4 bases, with 20 bases sitting between them. CDR3 length: 15 amino acids. Germline V gene sequence: CDR1 SGHKS, CDR2 YYEKEE (reference sequence). CDR3 in amino acids: CASTAYTAGDYEQYF. DNA for the CDR3: TGTGCCAGCACCGCATACACCGCCGGGGATTACGAGCAGTACTTC.